What follows describes a single T cell receptor (beta chain). As yet, its antigen is unknown. The germline gives CDR1 SNHLY, CDR2 FYNNEI. The ends were cut back, 7 bases at V and 7 bases at J, with 14 bases in the middle. The CDR3 is 14 amino acids. The data originate from a study of vaccination and CD4 T cells after COVID-19. Whole-study context: The convalescents comprised six males and four females, two of them Hispanic. General study findings and limits: Spike mono-reactivity was found in 304 of 307 vaccine-specific clones from convalescent patients.

The treatment: approximately nine-day PBMC culture with coronavirus spike peptide pools or control peptides (ViraFEST assay). Cultured CD4+ T-cell DNA underwent Oncomine TCR Beta short-read sequencing. Genomic DNA extraction was carried out from cultured CD4+ T cells. In TCRdb, the PCR reads were re-called with MiXCR into one record per CDR3 protein. The table lists over 15,000 distinct CDR3 sequences, 45% to 60% of them singletons, with over 8% in the top ten. The chain links TRBV2 to TRBJ1-6; D might be TRBD1 (5 bases). The TCR originated in a human donor who had recovered from COVID-19. Sequenced material: CD4+ T cells from blood, cultured in vitro. In DNA form, the CDR3 reads TGTGCCAGCACAGAGTCGACAGCCAATTCACCCCTCCACTTT. This translates into CASTESTANSPLHF.